One sample yielded the 18 T cell receptor beta chains listed below, sequenced in a study of response to subunit inactivated influenza vaccine. TCRdb called the RT-PCR reads again in MiXCR, with one record for every CDR3 protein. The repertoire has approximately 490,000 distinct CDR3 sequences, approximately 7.8% of them found once; the top ten carry roughly 14%. Here the sequenced sample was PBMCs from blood, taken about 24 months after vaccination. The receptors stem from a man aged 50-75 years who received an inactivated influenza vaccine.

A few counts support this clonotype. This chain joins TRBV6-5 and TRBJ1-1; D is uncertain. Trimming removed 8 bases from V and 8 bases from J, with 12 bases in between. CDR1 and CDR2 (germline): MNHEY, SVGAGI. The CDR3 sequence is 11 residues long. The chain's CDR3 is CASSSEAEAFF. In DNA form, the CDR3 reads TGTGCCAGCTCCAGCGAAGCCGAAGCTTTCTTT.

This clonotype was seen a handful of times. CDR3 sequence: CASSLVPSGIFTGELFF. In nucleotides, the CDR3 is TGTGCCAGCAGTTTAGTCCCTAGCGGGATTTTCACCGGGGAGCTGTTTTTT. V gene TRBV12-3 or TRBV12-4 combines with J gene TRBJ2-2, with 9 nucleotides matching TRBD2. V was pared by 1 base and J by 4 bases, with 7 bases of the junction left unmatched. The CDR3 is made up of 17 amino acids.

This clonotype was recorded a few times. The V gene is TRBV20-1, the J gene TRBJ1-2; the D gene is possibly TRBD1 (5 bases). This CDR3 is 14 amino acids long. Trimming took 0 bases from V and 8 from J, leaving 16 bases between them. In germline, CDR1 is DFQATT, CDR2 SNEGSKA (reference sequence). In nucleotides, the CDR3 is TGCAGTGCTAGAGATTTTGCCAGGGCTGAGGGCTACACCTTC. Translation: CSARDFARAEGYTF.

In this sample, this clonotype turned up a few times. The chain couples TRBV7-9 to TRBJ2-1, with D perhaps TRBD1 (6 bases). Germline V gene lookup returns CDR1 SEHNR and CDR2 FQNEAQ (reference sequence). The germline V and J ends were trimmed by 2 bases and 8 bases, with 19 bases remaining between them. This CDR3 has 16 amino acids. CDR3 residues: CASSLLLRGPGDEQFF. The CDR3 DNA reads as TGTGCCAGCAGCTTATTACTTAGGGGTCCAGGGGATGAGCAGTTCTTC.

The chain joins TRBV9 to TRBJ2-1; the D is unclear. Germline lookup yields CDR1 SGDLS and CDR2 YYNGEE. V lost 0 bases, J lost 0 bases, and 10 bases lay in between. The CDR3 length is 16 residues. As DNA, the CDR3 is TGTGCCAGCAGCGTAGGTCCCTTGAGCTCCTACAATGAGCAGTTCTTC. Residues: CASSVGPLSSYNEQFF.

This clonotype occurred many times. V usage is TRBV4-1 and J usage is TRBJ1-1, with TRBD1 matching over 7 bases. The CDR3 length is 15 residues. Germline V gene data show CDR1 as MGHRA and CDR2 as YSYEKL. V shed 4 bases, J shed 6 bases, and the junction held 11 bases outside the gene matches. The CDR3 DNA reads as TGCGCCAGCAGCCCCTTCGGACAGGACTCTCCTGAAGCTTTCTTT. This translates into CASSPFGQDSPEAFF.

The sample holds many counts of this clonotype. This chain links TRBV5-6 with TRBJ2-7, with D perhaps TRBD1 (6 bases). The V end lost 0 bases, the J end lost 6 bases, and 25 bases lay between the germline ends. Germline CDR1 and CDR2: SGHDT and YYEEEE. This CDR3 comprises 18 residues. The CDR3 sequence is CASSLVFRNTGTGPEQYF. CDR3 coding DNA: TGTGCCAGCAGCTTGGTTTTTAGGAACACAGGGACGGGGCCCGAGCAGTACTTC.

This clonotype showed up just a few times. The V call is TRBV7-9, the J call TRBJ2-2; TRBD1 might be the D (6 bases). The CDR3 length is 15 residues. The germline V gene has CDR1 SEHNR and CDR2 FQNEAQ (reference sequence). The ends were cut back, 5 bases at V and 4 bases at J, with 14 bases in the middle. The CDR3 DNA is TGTGCCAGCAGCCCGACCACAGGGTCCACCGGGGAGCTGTTTTTT. Translation gives CASSPTTGSTGELFF.

V gene TRBV13 combines with J gene TRBJ2-1, with D perhaps assigned TRBD1 or TRBD2 (5 bases each). V was clipped by 5 bases and J by 7 bases, with 18 bases between them. CDR1 and CDR2 (germline): PRHDT, FYEKMQ (reference sequence). This CDR3 is 15 amino acids long. This chain's CDR3 is CASSPRAQGDNEQFF. The CDR3 region has the DNA TGTGCCAGCAGCCCTCGTGCTCAGGGAGATAATGAGCAGTTCTTC.

This clonotype was picked up many times. The V call is TRBV4-2, the J call TRBJ2-4; 13 nucleotides align to TRBD2. CDR3 length: 17 residues. With 3 bases clipped from V and 2 bases from J, the junction kept 4 bases outside the gene matches. Germline V lookup: CDR1 LGHNA, CDR2 YNFKEQ. The CDR3 region is CASSQGLAGMTKNIQYF. For the CDR3, the DNA is TGTGCCAGCAGCCAGGGACTAGCGGGGATGACCAAAAACATTCAGTACTTC.

Many counts were recorded for this clonotype. V usage is TRBV5-1 and J usage is TRBJ2-2, with 8 bases identical to TRBD1. The ends lost 4 bases at V and 1 base at J; junction bases unmatched: 6. Germline lookup yields CDR1 SGHRS and CDR2 YFSETQ. This CDR3 spans 16 amino acids. The CDR3 DNA follows: TGCGCCAGCAGCCCCCGGACAGGGTGGAACACCGGGGAGCTGTTTTTT. This codes for CASSPRTGWNTGELFF.

The chain employs TRBV6-5 and TRBJ2-7; the D gene is possibly TRBD2 (6 bases). Germline values: CDR1 MNHEY, CDR2 SVGAGI. CDR3 length equals 14 residues. Trimming cost V 0 bases and J 6 bases, with 12 bases left between them. The CDR3 DNA reads TGTGCCAGCAGTTACTCAGGGAGGACTGGCGAGCAGTACTTC. Translated, it gives CASSYSGRTGEQYF.

This rearrangement joins TRBV28 to TRBJ2-3; 8 bases align to TRBD1. This CDR3 comprises 15 residues. Trimming took 4 bases from V and 3 from J; bases not matched to a gene: 6. Germline V gives CDR1 MDHEN, CDR2 SYDVKM. The CDR3 reads CASSSWDRSTDTQYF. Written as DNA, the CDR3 is TGTGCCAGCAGTTCGTGGGACAGGTCTACAGATACGCAGTATTTT.

This clonotype was counted many times. V usage is TRBV20-1 and J usage is TRBJ2-1; D is perhaps TRBD2 (6 bases). This CDR3 is 13 amino acids long. Trimming took off 5 bases at V and 12 bases at J, with 20 bases between the two ends. CDR1 and CDR2 from the germline V gene are DFQATT and SNEGSKA (reference sequence). For the CDR3, the DNA is TGCAGTGCTTTAACTAGTGGGGGGTTGGGGCAGTTCTTC. This sequence encodes CSALTSGGLGQFF.

V usage is TRBV4-2 and J usage is TRBJ2-5; 11 bases match TRBD2. Germline V gene sequence: CDR1 LGHNA, CDR2 YNFKEQ. Trimming took 4 bases from V and 4 from J; bases not matched to a gene: 14. The CDR3 covers 18 residues. CDR3 bases: TGTGCCAGCAGCCCGCCGGTACTAGCGGGGGCCCCTACAGAGACCCAGTACTTC. This codes for CASSPPVLAGAPTETQYF.

This clonotype was detected only a few times. The CDR3 bases are TGTGCCAGCAGCTTGGTGGACCCCCAGCCGTATGGCTACACCTTC. As protein: CASSLVDPQPYGYTF. The rearrangement joins TRBV5-6 to TRBJ1-2; no clear D. This CDR3 region has 15 residues. V gave up 0 bases and J gave up 5 bases, with 14 bases separating them. The germline V gene encodes CDR1 SGHDT and CDR2 YYEEEE.

This clonotype has just a few counts. The CDR3 region is CASSPRGNPTAGELFF. In nucleotides, the CDR3 is TGTGCCAGCAGCCCAAGGGGGAATCCCACCGCCGGGGAGCTGTTTTTT. J is TRBJ2-2 and V is TRBV7-2; a weak D match, TRBD1 (6 bases). Trimming pared 5 bases from V and 6 bases from J, leaving 19 bases between. CDR1 is SGHTA and CDR2 is FQGNSA in the germline V gene. CDR3 length: 16 residues.

This clonotype occurred a few times. The chain couples TRBV3-1 to TRBJ1-5; maybe TRBD1 (5 bases). This CDR3 is 13 amino acids long. Germline CDR1 LGHDT, CDR2 YNNKEL (reference sequence). V was cut by 5 bases and J by 3 bases, with 8 bases left in between. Here the CDR3 DNA reads TGTGCCAGCAGCACACAGGTCAATCAGCCCCAGCATTTT. This translates into CASSTQVNQPQHF.